Each of the 11 T cell receptor beta chains below was sequenced from the same sample in a study of cytomegalovirus exposure and HLA in healthy donors (dated by TCRdb to about 2017). Libraries were made using the immunoSEQ multiplex PCR assay. For the multiplex PCR, a mixture combining 60 forward primers for TCR Vbeta segments and 13 reverse primers for TCR Jbeta segments was used. TCRdb mirrors the immuneACCESS table, restricted to in-frame sequences. Some clones are absent from its copies; in checked studies, under half trace to an unresolved V gene, and the reason for the others is unknown. This sample comprises about 120,000 clones, approximately 71% of them detected only once. The ten top clones hold 2.5% to 3.5% of the sample. Material for sequencing was PBMCs. The receptors were gathered from a woman aged 50 to 60 in good health and CMV-seronegative.

This clone was detected only once. V is TRBV5-1 and J is TRBJ2-1, with TRBD2 identical over 12 bases. CDR1 and CDR2 (germline): SGHRS, YFSETQ. The CDR3 loop spans 16 amino acids. V dropped 3 bases and J dropped 6; count of bases not matched to a gene: 7. The CDR3 coding sequence is TGCGCCAGCAGCTCACGACTAGCGGGAGTCGGCAATGAGCAGTTCTTC. It codes for CASSSRLAGVGNEQFF.

The sample holds one count of this clone. The chain carries TRBV28 and TRBJ2-1; 11 nucleotides match TRBD1. V shed 1 base and J 9 bases; nucleotides not matched to a gene: 2. CDR1 and CDR2 (germline): MDHEN, SYDVKM. The CDR3 length is 14 residues. CDR3 loop: CASSLSGTGGEQFF. For the CDR3, the DNA is TGTGCCAGCAGTTTATCCGGGACAGGGGGTGAGCAGTTCTTC. The complete variable domain, with remaining parts taken from reference TRBV28 and TRBJ2-1, reads DVKVTQSSRYLVKRTGEKVFLECVQDMDHENMFWYRQDPGLGLRLIYFSYDVKMKEKGDIPEGYSVSREKKERFSLILESASTNQTSMYLCASSLSGTGGEQFFGPGTRLTVL.

The chain links TRBV6-5 to TRBJ2-5, with unresolved D. The DNA end favors TRBJ2-7, so the J call may be wrong. The CDR3 consists of 12 residues. CDR1 is MNHEY and CDR2 is SVGAGI in the germline V gene. The DNA for the CDR3 is TGTGCCAGCAGTCTCAACCACTACGAGCAGTACTTC. Translating it yields CASSLNHYEQYF.

The chain recombines TRBV5-1 with TRBJ1-1; a weak D match, TRBD1 (5 bases). Germline-derived CDR1 and CDR2 are SGHRS and YFSETQ. V lost 0 bases and J lost 1, with 10 bases in between. This CDR3 has 15 residues. As DNA, the CDR3 is TGCGCCAGCAGCTTGGTAGCAGGGCCGAACACTGAAGCTTTCTTT. Translated: CASSLVAGPNTEAFF.

V gene TRBV4-3 combines with J gene TRBJ2-1, with unresolved D. The CDR3 totals 13 residues. The ends were cut back, 3 bases at V and 5 bases at J, with 8 bases in the middle. Germline V gives CDR1 LGHNA, CDR2 YSLEER. The CDR3 loop reads CASSHYRDNEQFF. The CDR3 region has the DNA TGCGCCAGCAGCCACTACCGGGACAATGAGCAGTTCTTC.

A few counts support this clone. The chain employs TRBV28 and TRBJ2-7, with D possibly being TRBD1 (6 bases). The CDR3 length is 13 residues. In germline, CDR1 is MDHEN, CDR2 SYDVKM. The V gene lost 8 bases and the J gene lost 2 bases, with 13 bases spanning the gap. The DNA of the CDR3 is TGTGCCAGCCGGTTACAGGGCGCCTACGAGCAGTACTTC. The encoded protein is CASRLQGAYEQYF.

This rearrangement joins TRBV9 to TRBJ2-2; 8 bases map to TRBD1. With 2 bases clipped from V and 5 bases from J, the junction kept 5 bases outside the gene matches. The germline V gene has CDR1 SGDLS and CDR2 YYNGEE. The CDR3 is made up of 15 amino acids. In DNA, the CDR3 is TGTGCCAGCAGCGTCGGACAGGGTTGGACCGGGGAGCTGTTTTTT. Protein: CASSVGQGWTGELFF. The complete variable domain, with remaining parts taken from reference TRBV9 and TRBJ2-2, reads DSGVTQTPKHLITATGQRVTLRCSPRSGDLSVYWYQQSLDQGLQFLIQYYNGEERAKGNILERFSAQQFPDLHSELNLSSLELGDSALYFCASSVGQGWTGELFFGEGSRLTVL.

The rearrangement links TRBV6-5 to TRBJ1-5; tentatively, D is TRBD1 (6 bases). Trimming pared 6 bases from V and 1 base from J, leaving 10 bases between. The CDR3 runs 14 residues. Germline CDR1 reads MNHEY; CDR2 reads SVGAGI. The CDR3 loop is CASRTGSSNQPQHF. The CDR3 DNA reads TGTGCCAGCAGAACAGGGTCGAGCAATCAGCCCCAGCATTTT.

The chain couples TRBV6-1 to TRBJ2-3; 7 nucleotides match TRBD1. The junction had 8 bases not matched to a gene; V was cut back by 2 bases and J by 3 bases. The CDR3 is 16 residues long. Germline lookup yields CDR1 MNHNS and CDR2 SASEGT. The chain's CDR3 is CASSERGDSSTDTQYF. The DNA for the CDR3 is TGTGCCAGCAGTGAACGTGGGGACAGCTCAACAGATACGCAGTATTTT.

This rearrangement joins TRBV18 to TRBJ2-3; D is unresolved. The V gene lost 3 bases and the J gene lost 0 bases, with 16 bases spanning the gap. CDR3 length equals 17 residues. Germline assignment: CDR1 KGHSH and CDR2 LQKENI. CDR3 nucleotide sequence: TGTGCCAGCTCACCCGACCTTCGACATCCTAGCACAGATACGCAGTATTTT. Its translation is CASSPDLRHPSTDTQYF.

This clone showed up just once. The genes are TRBV15 and TRBJ1-4; 10 bases are a match to TRBD1. Germline V gene sequence: CDR1 LNHNV, CDR2 YYDKDF (reference sequence). After removal of 9 bases from V and 6 bases from J, the junction contained 7 bases not matched to a gene. The CDR3 is 14 residues long. CDR3 nucleotide sequence: TGTGCCACAGACCGGGACAGGGGACATGAAAAACTGTTTTTT. Protein: CATDRDRGHEKLFF.